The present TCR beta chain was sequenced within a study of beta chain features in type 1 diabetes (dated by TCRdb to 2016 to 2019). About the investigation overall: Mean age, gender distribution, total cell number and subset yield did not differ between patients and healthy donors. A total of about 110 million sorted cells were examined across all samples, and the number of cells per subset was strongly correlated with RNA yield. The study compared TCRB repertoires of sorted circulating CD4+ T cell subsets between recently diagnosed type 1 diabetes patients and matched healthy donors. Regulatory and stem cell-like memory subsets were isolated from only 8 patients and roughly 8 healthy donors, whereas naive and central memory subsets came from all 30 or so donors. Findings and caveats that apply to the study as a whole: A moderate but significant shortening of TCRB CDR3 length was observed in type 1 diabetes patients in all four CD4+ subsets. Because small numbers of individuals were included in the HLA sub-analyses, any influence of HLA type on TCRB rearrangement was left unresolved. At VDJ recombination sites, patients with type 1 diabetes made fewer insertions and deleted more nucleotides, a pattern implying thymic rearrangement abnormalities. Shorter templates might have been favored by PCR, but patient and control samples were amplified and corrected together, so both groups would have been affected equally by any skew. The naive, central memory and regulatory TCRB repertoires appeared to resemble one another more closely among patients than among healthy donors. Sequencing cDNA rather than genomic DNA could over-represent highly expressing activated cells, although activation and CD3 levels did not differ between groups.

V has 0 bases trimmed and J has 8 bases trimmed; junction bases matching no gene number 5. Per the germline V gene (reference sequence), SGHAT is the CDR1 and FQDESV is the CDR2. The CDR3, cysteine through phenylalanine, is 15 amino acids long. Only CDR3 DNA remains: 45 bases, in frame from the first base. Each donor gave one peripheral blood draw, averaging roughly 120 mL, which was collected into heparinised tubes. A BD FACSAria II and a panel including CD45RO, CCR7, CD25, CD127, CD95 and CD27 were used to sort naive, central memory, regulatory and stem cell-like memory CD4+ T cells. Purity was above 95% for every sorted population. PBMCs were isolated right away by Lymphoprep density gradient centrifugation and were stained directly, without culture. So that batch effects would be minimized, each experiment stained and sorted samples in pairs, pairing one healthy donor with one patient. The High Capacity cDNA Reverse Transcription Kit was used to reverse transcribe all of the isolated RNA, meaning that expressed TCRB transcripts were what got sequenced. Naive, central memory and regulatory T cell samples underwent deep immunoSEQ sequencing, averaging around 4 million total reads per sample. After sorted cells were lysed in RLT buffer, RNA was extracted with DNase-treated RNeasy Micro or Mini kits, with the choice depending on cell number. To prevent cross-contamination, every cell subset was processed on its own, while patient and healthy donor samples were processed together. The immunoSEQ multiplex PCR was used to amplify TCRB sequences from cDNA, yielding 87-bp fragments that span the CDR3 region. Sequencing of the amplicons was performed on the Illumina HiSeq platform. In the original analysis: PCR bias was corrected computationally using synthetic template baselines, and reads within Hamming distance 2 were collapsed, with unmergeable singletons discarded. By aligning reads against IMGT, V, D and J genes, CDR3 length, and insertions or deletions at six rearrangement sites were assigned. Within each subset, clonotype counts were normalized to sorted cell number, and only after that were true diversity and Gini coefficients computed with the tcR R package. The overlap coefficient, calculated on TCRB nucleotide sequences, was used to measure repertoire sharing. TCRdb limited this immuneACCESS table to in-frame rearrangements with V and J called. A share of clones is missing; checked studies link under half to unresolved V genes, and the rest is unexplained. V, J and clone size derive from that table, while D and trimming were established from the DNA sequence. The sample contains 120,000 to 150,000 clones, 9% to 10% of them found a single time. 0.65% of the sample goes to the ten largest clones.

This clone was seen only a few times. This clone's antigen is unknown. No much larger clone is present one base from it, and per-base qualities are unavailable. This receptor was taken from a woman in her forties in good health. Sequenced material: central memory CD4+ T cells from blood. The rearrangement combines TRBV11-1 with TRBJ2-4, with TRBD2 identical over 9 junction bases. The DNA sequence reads TGTGCCAGCAGCTTAGCAACGGCTAGCGGGGACATTCAGTACTTC. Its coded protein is CASSLATASGDIQYF.